The source of this TCR beta chain is a study of immune heterogeneity within non-small cell lung tumors. About the study: Tumor histology was classified as squamous cell carcinoma in a few cases, non-squamous carcinoma in 9 to 11 and not otherwise specified in 1. General study results and limits: A moderate but significant correlation was observed between local T-cell clonality and local tumor mutational burden (R roughly 0.35). High-frequency T-cell receptor beta clonotypes were largely distinct between individual patients.

Template input was genomic DNA from bulk tumor (approximately 600 ng per sample). Several biopsies per primary tumor were taken during surgery, spaced as far apart as possible. Those enrolled were patients newly diagnosed with untreated non-small cell lung cancer and undergoing curative surgery. Every donor was a newly diagnosed non-small cell lung cancer patient having surgery with curative intent. Note on this clonotype: Its antigen remains unidentified. A much larger clonotype is one base distant, so this may be a read error.

The V and J ends lost 5 bases and 2 bases respectively, with 13 bases between them. Germline V gene lookup returns CDR1 SGHVS and CDR2 FQNEAQ. The CDR3 consists of 15 residues. A multiplex PCR containing 32 V primers and 13 J primers was used to amplify TCR beta CDR3. TCRdb independently ran MiXCR on the multiplex PCR reads; one entry per CDR3 protein. The sample records about 23,000 distinct CDR3 sequences, roughly 30% being singletons. This rearrangement joins TRBV7-8 to TRBJ1-5, with a possible D match to TRBD1 (6 bases). The source of this sequence is a man in his forties with non-small cell lung cancer. The sample was lung tumor tissue. The DNA of the CDR3 is TGTGCCAGCAGCCGCGGGACACCCCGCAATCAGCCCCAGCATTTT. Amino acid sequence: CASSRGTPRNQPQHF.